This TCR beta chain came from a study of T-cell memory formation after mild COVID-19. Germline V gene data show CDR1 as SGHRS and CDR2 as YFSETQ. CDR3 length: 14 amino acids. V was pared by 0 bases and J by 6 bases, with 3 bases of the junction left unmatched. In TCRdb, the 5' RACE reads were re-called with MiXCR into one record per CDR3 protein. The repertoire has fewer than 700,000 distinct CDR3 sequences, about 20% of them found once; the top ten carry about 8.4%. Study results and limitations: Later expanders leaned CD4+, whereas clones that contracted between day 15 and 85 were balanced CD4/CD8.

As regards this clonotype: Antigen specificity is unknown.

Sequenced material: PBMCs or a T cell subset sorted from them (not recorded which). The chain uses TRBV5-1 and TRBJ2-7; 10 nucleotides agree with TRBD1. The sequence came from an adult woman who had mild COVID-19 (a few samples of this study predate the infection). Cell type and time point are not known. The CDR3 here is CASSLETGGVEQYF. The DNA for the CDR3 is TGCGCCAGCAGCTTGGAGACAGGGGGCGTCGAGCAGTACTTC.